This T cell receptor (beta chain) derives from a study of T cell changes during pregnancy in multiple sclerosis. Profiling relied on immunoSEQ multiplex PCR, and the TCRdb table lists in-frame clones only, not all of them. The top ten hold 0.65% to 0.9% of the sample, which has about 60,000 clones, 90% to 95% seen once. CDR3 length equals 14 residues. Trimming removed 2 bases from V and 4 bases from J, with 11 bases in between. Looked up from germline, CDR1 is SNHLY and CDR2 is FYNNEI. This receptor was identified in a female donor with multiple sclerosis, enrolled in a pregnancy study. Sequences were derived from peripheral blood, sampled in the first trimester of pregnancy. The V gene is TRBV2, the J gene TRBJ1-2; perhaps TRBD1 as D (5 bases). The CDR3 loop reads CASSEQRRGYGYTF. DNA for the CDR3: TGTGCCAGCAGTGAACAGCGGAGGGGCTATGGCTACACCTTC. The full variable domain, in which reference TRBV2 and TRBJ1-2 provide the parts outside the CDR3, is EPEVTQTPSHQVTQMGQEVILRCVPISNHLYFYWYRQILGQKVEFLVSFYNNEISEKSEIFDDQFSVERPDGSNFTLKIRSTKLEDSAMYFCASSEQRRGYGYTFGSGTRLTVV.